This TCR beta chain was identified during a study of healthy donors' naive CD4 and CD8 T cells (dated by TCRdb to about 2015). Background for the entire study: Donors were selected to cover three age groups (20-25, 40-50 and 60-70 years, several each), with a mean age of around 47, and half of the donors were female. For TCR alpha, a new primer set was designed to cover all functional IMGT alpha gene variants, and the remainder of the protocol was kept the same as the beta-chain workflow. To check how TCR variation relates to lineage commitment, the researchers sequenced rearranged TCR alpha and beta chains taken from naive CD4+ and CD8+ T cells. The peripheral blood mononuclear cells came from roughly 19 individuals who were healthy and unrelated. The donors were HLA-typed by sequencing at HLA-A, -B, -C, -DRB1, -DQB1 and -DPB1, using the SBTexcellerator protocol, an ABI3130xl analyzer and SBTengine software.

Sequencing relied on a 454 GS FLX Titanium. A previously published linear amplification protocol was used to build the TCR libraries, starting from roughly 500 ng of total RNA. The sequencing itself ran on the Roche/454 Genome Sequencer using Titanium chemistry. From the authors' description of their analysis: From four to six of the healthy donors, under 80,000 rearranged TCR alpha transcripts were sequenced. Duplicate transcripts were removed, and unique TCR clonotypes were defined by the CDR3 junction according to IMGT nomenclature. Logistic regression in R 2.13.0 modeled CD4 versus CD8 status as a function of V and J genes, with adjustment for donor effects and Bonferroni correction for multiple testing. TCRdb reran the public reads through fastp at Q25 and MiXCR, keeping productive beta chains. CDR3 protein duplicates are merged, each entry listing the most common genes and DNA. Here the V and J calls rest on TCRdb's processing, not on the authors' analysis. This sample holds about 200,000 distinct CDR3 sequences; nearly 75% were observed only once. The biggest ten clones account for roughly 2.4% of the sample.

On the study overall, not on this receptor specifically: In both chains, CD4+ lineage was associated with a positively charged CDR3, and CD8+ lineage was associated with a negatively charged CDR3. Taken together, V genes, J genes and CDR3 charge appeared to account for approximately 13% of the variance in CD4/CD8 propensity, mostly acting in an additive way. Because the alpha and beta chains were sequenced in bulk, pairing them was not possible, and so effects of the combined chains went unevaluated. Reportedly, most V and J gene segments showed bias between naive CD4+ and CD8+ cells, and this bias held consistently across donors regardless of HLA genotype. The study did not directly address whether homeostatic proliferation of naive T cells might have biased the repertoire.

This clonotype showed up just a few times. Its binding antigen is unknown. Per-base qualities were not stored, and no clone one base away is much larger. Per the germline V gene (reference sequence), LNHDA is the CDR1 and SQIVND is the CDR2. V and J lose 5 bases and 1 base, and a span of 9 bases separates them. From the cysteine up to the phenylalanine, the CDR3 has a length of 14 residues. Only the CDR3 DNA stays, 42 bases, in frame from base 1. Cells with a CD4+CD8-CD45RO-CD45RA+ profile were isolated by FACS and defined as naive CD4+ T cells, and those with a CD8+CD4-CD45RA+CD27bright profile were defined as naive CD8+ T cells. The antibodies used for sorting targeted CD4 (RPA-T4), CD8 (SK1), CD27 (O323), CD45RA (HI100) and CD45RO (UCHL1).

The specimen was naive CD4+ and CD8+ T cells sorted from blood, pooled from several donors. The sample's cell subset or site label, decoded: FACS-sorted naive CD4+ (CD45RO-CD45RA+) and naive CD8+ (CD45RA+CD27bright) T cells. This TCR was sampled from a pool of human donors in good health; the sample pools cells from several healthy donors. The chain links TRBV19 with TRBJ1-5; the D segment cannot be called with confidence. In nucleotides, the sequence is TGTGCCAGTAGTCCACAGCTCAGCAATCAGCCCCAGCATTTT. It codes for CASSPQLSNQPQHF.